The 17 T cell receptor beta chains below were found in one sample sequenced in a study of blood T cell repertoires in COVID-19. The data were produced by immunoSEQ multiplex PCR, yet TCRdb's version contains in-frame clones alone and is incomplete. The sample holds about 180,000 clones, roughly 83% seen once. Sequencing was performed on peripheral blood. These receptor sequences come from a human donor in a cohort sampled during active COVID-19.

In regard to this clone: This CDR3 is also generated by other DNA sequences in the sample. The CDR3 nucleotides read TGTGCCAGCAGTTTAGCCCCTTCCTACGAGCAGTACTTC. Protein: CASSLAPSYEQYF. The chain carries TRBV12-3 or TRBV12-4 and TRBJ2-7, with D uncertain. The CDR3 consists of 13 residues. The V gene lost 0 bases and the J gene lost 1 base, with 4 bases spanning the gap.

This clone was counted between two and nine times. Other DNA sequences of this sample code for an identical CDR3. The rearrangement links TRBV5-4 to TRBJ2-5; a weak D match, TRBD2 (6 bases). With 0 bases removed from V and 5 bases from J, the gap between germline ends came to 8 bases. Germline lookup yields CDR1 SGHNT and CDR2 YYREEE (reference sequence). The CDR3 loop spans 13 amino acids. The CDR3 bases are TGTGCCAGCAGCTTGGGTCGGGGGGAGACCCAGTACTTC. Encoded protein: CASSLGRGETQYF.

This clone appeared a few times. This rearrangement joins TRBV11-2 to TRBJ1-4; 7 nucleotides line up with TRBD1. This CDR3 is built from 13 residues. V lost 2 bases and J lost 8; bases outside the gene matches: 2. Germline V gene lookup returns CDR1 SGHAT and CDR2 FQNNGV. In DNA form, the CDR3 reads TGTGCCAGCAGCTTAAGACAGGGCGAAAAACTGTTTTTT. Translated, it gives CASSLRQGEKLFF.

This clone was counted only a few times. The rearrangement uses TRBV18 and TRBJ2-7; D unclear. This CDR3 is built from 13 residues. CDR1 is KGHSH and CDR2 is LQKENI in the germline V gene. The germline V and J ends were trimmed by 2 bases and 7 bases, with 12 bases remaining between them. The CDR3 protein is CASSPGQDREQYF. DNA of the CDR3: TGTGCCAGCTCACCAGGGCAAGATCGGGAGCAGTACTTC.

The chain joins TRBV16 to TRBJ2-3; 7 bases match TRBD1. CDR3 length equals 16 residues. Trimming cost V 5 bases and J 4 bases; bases outside gene matches: 12. Germline V gene sequence: CDR1 KGHSY, CDR2 FQNENV. CDR3 amino acids: CASSASRDSPSDTQYF. In DNA, the CDR3 is TGTGCCAGCAGCGCCTCCCGGGACAGCCCTTCAGATACGCAGTATTTT.

The chain uses TRBV6-2 or TRBV6-3 and TRBJ2-1; TRBD2 agrees at 7 bases. Trimming cost V 2 bases and J 1 base; bases outside gene matches: 5. CDR3 length: 16 amino acids. The germline V gene encodes CDR1 MNHEY and CDR2 SVGEGT. In DNA, the CDR3 is TGTGCCAGCAGTTACATCACGGGAGGTTCCTACAATGAGCAGTTCTTC. This translates into CASSYITGGSYNEQFF.

The chain combines TRBV5-1 with TRBJ1-4, with D hard to call. Germline loops: CDR1 SGHRS, CDR2 YFSETQ. The V end lost 1 base, the J end lost 0 bases, and 4 bases lay between the germline ends. This CDR3 spans 14 amino acids. The CDR3 reads CASSLSATNEKLFF. CDR3 bases: TGCGCCAGCAGCTTGTCCGCAACTAATGAAAAACTGTTTTTT. The variable domain in full, with the rest retrieved from reference TRBV5-1 and TRBJ1-4, is KAGVTQTPRYLIKTRGQQVTLSCSPISGHRSVSWYQQTPGQGLQFLFEYFSETQRNKGNFPGRFSGRQFSNSRSEMNVSTLELGDSALYLCASSLSATNEKLFFGSGTQLSVL.

The rearrangement links TRBV19 to TRBJ1-5; D may be TRBD1 (5 bases). CDR3 length: 14 residues. The V end lost 6 bases, the J end lost 1 base, and 10 bases lay between the germline ends. Per the germline V gene, CDR1 is LNHDA and CDR2 is SQIVND (reference sequence). CDR3 DNA: TGTGCCAGTAGCGGACAAGTGAGCAATCAGCCCCAGCATTTT. Translation: CASSGQVSNQPQHF.

The genes are TRBV24-1 and TRBJ2-3, with 8 bases matching TRBD2. V lost 5 bases and J lost 4; bases outside the gene matches: 7. Germline V gene sequence: CDR1 KGHDR, CDR2 SFDVKD. The CDR3 runs to 15 residues. The DNA for the CDR3 is TGTGCCACCAGTGCCCACGGGGGGGCTTCAGATACGCAGTATTTT. It is translated as CATSAHGGASDTQYF.

As DNA, the CDR3 is TGCGCCAGCAGTGAGTTCAAGACTAGGGACACAGATACGCAGTATTTT. This sequence encodes CASSEFKTRDTDTQYF. The V and J genes are TRBV10-1 and TRBJ2-3, with a possible D match to TRBD2 (6 bases). This CDR3 spans 16 amino acids. CDR1 is WNHNN and CDR2 is SYGVQD in the germline V gene (reference sequence). The V end lost 1 base, the J end lost 2 bases, and 13 bases lay between the germline ends.

In this sample, this clone turned up a few times. V usage is TRBV11-2 and J usage is TRBJ1-2, with a tentative D call TRBD1 (5 bases). The CDR3 sequence is 15 residues long. Trimming cost V 1 base and J 4 bases, with 13 bases left between them. In germline, CDR1 is SGHAT, CDR2 FQNNGV. CDR3 nucleotides: TGTGCCAGCAGCTTAGGTGGCAGGGCTTCCTATGGCTACACCTTC. It translates to CASSLGGRASYGYTF.

Regarding this clone: Other DNA sequences from this sample encode an identical CDR3 as well. The J gene is TRBJ1-1, the V gene TRBV3-1 (or the pseudogene TRBV3-2); D not resolved. The CDR3 contains 14 residues. Germline V CDR1 and CDR2: LGHDT, YNNKEL (reference sequence). The ends were cut back, 3 bases at V and 0 bases at J, with 8 bases in the middle. The chain's CDR3 is CASSQGAMNTEAFF. CDR3 bases: TGTGCCAGCAGCCAGGGAGCGATGAACACTGAAGCTTTCTTT.

The chain combines TRBV6-2 or TRBV6-3 with TRBJ1-3; the D is unclear. CDR1 is MNHEY, CDR2 SVGEGT, per germline. This CDR3 region has 16 residues. V lost 6 bases and J 0 bases, leaving 15 bases between the germline ends. The CDR3 sequence: CASSLGPGSSGNTIYF. CDR3 DNA: TGTGCCAGCAGCCTCGGACCGGGGAGCTCTGGAAACACCATATATTTT.

The V and J genes are TRBV19 and TRBJ1-4, with D unresolved. This CDR3 region has 12 residues. V lost 2 bases and J lost 5, with 3 bases in between. Germline assignment: CDR1 LNHDA and CDR2 SQIVND (reference sequence). DNA for the CDR3: TGTGCCAGTAGTATATTAAATGAAAAACTGTTTTTT. This gives the protein CASSILNEKLFF.

DNA of the CDR3: TGTGCCAGCAGCTTGGATCAAGCGGGGTCATTCTCCTACGAGCAGTACTTC. Translated: CASSLDQAGSFSYEQYF. The V call is TRBV7-9, the J call TRBJ2-7; TRBD2 agrees at 7 bases. CDR1 is SEHNR, CDR2 FQNEAQ, per germline (reference sequence). This CDR3 is built from 17 residues. V lost 3 bases and J lost 0; bases outside the gene matches: 11.

The rearrangement joins TRBV28 to TRBJ1-2, with 7 bases aligning to TRBD1. CDR3 length: 12 residues. V gave up 5 bases and J gave up 8 bases; unmatched junction bases: 5. Per the germline V gene, CDR1 is MDHEN and CDR2 is SYDVKM. CDR3 sequence (DNA): TGTGCCAGCAGTACAGGGGCCTTGGGCTACACCTTC. As protein: CASSTGALGYTF.

V is TRBV24-1 and J is TRBJ2-7, with 14 bases that match TRBD2. Germline CDR1 KGHDR, CDR2 SFDVKD. V was pared by 7 bases and J by 3 bases, with 4 bases of the junction left unmatched. The CDR3 extends over 15 amino acids. For the CDR3, the DNA is TGTGCCACCAGCCCCGGGACTAGCGGGAGCTACGAGCAGTACTTC. It yields the protein CATSPGTSGSYEQYF.